These 16 T cell receptor beta chains were sequenced from one sample in a study of blood T cell repertoires in COVID-19. Method: immunoSEQ multiplex PCR; TCRdb's copy keeps in-frame clones and lacks some. The sample yields around 100,000 clones, more than 85% seen once. Source material: peripheral blood. These receptor sequences come from a man in his forties or fifties with active COVID-19.

V usage is TRBV7-2 and J usage is TRBJ2-1; no clear D gene. The CDR3 is 13 residues long. Deletions cut 4 bases from V and 6 bases from J, with 10 bases between. The germline gives CDR1 SGHTA, CDR2 FQGNSA. CDR3 in DNA: TGTGCCAGCAGCTCCCGCAGAACCAATGAGCAGTTCTTC. It specifies CASSSRRTNEQFF.

The J gene is TRBJ1-2, the V gene TRBV19, with TRBD1 identical over 9 bases. The CDR3 sequence is 16 residues long. Germline V lookup: CDR1 LNHDA, CDR2 SQIVND (reference sequence). V was clipped by 6 bases and J by 1 base; unmatched bases: 9. CDR3 coding DNA: TGTGCCAGTAGCACCCTATGGGACAGGGATAACTATGGCTACACCTTC. Translated: CASSTLWDRDNYGYTF.

This chain connects TRBV9 to TRBJ1-2; D not resolved. Germline lookup yields CDR1 SGDLS and CDR2 YYNGEE. Trimming took off 2 bases at V and 6 bases at J, with 11 bases between the two ends. The CDR3 runs 13 residues. CDR3 sequence: CASSVHGLDGYTF. CDR3 nucleotides: TGTGCCAGCAGCGTCCACGGACTTGATGGCTACACCTTC.

This rearrangement joins TRBV11-2 to TRBJ2-1; the match to TRBD2 covers 10 bases. V shed 3 bases and J 2 bases; nucleotides not matched to a gene: 1. The germline V gene encodes CDR1 SGHAT and CDR2 FQNNGV. The CDR3 extends over 15 amino acids. As DNA, the CDR3 is TGTGCCAGCAGCTTCCTAGCGGGAGCCTACAATGAGCAGTTCTTC. Protein sequence: CASSFLAGAYNEQFF.

The chain carries TRBV6-1 and TRBJ2-3; D might be TRBD1 (6 bases). CDR1 MNHNS and CDR2 SASEGT come from the germline V gene. This CDR3 contains 16 residues. V dropped 4 bases and J dropped 4 bases, with 18 bases sitting between them. The CDR3 sequence is CASSARRQVRSDTQYF. The DNA of the CDR3 is TGTGCCAGCAGTGCTCGACGACAGGTGCGATCAGATACGCAGTATTTT.

The chain joins TRBV5-6 to TRBJ1-2; 8 nucleotides match TRBD1. Germline CDR1 is SGHDT and CDR2 is YYEEEE. The junction had 3 bases not matched to a gene; V was cut back by 4 bases and J by 4 bases. This CDR3 is 13 amino acids long. CDR3 protein: CASSRQGTYGYTF. The CDR3 region has the DNA TGTGCCAGCAGCCGACAGGGGACCTATGGCTACACCTTC. The full variable domain, its missing parts supplied by reference TRBV5-6 and TRBJ1-2, is DAGVTQSPTHLIKTRGQQVTLRCSPKSGHDTVSWYQQALGQGPQFIFQYYEEEERQRGNFPDRFSGHQFPNYSSELNVNALLLGDSALYLCASSRQGTYGYTFGSGTRLTVV.

This chain connects TRBV19 to TRBJ1-2; 8 nucleotides align to TRBD1. The V segment lost 6 bases and the J segment 8 bases; nucleotides outside the gene matches: 14. There are 15 residues in the CDR3. Germline V lookup: CDR1 LNHDA, CDR2 SQIVND (reference sequence). This CDR3 reads CASSLKGGQGKGYTF. CDR3 coding DNA: TGTGCCAGTAGCCTCAAAGGAGGACAGGGCAAAGGCTACACCTTC.

The V call is TRBV7-9, the J call TRBJ2-1; TRBD1 aligns across 8 bases. The CDR3 is 15 residues long. The junction had 12 bases not matched to a gene; V was cut back by 5 bases and J by 9 bases. Germline values: CDR1 SEHNR, CDR2 FQNEAQ (reference sequence). The CDR3 spells CASSVQGARGLEQFF. CDR3 DNA: TGTGCCAGCAGCGTGCAGGGGGCAAGGGGTCTTGAGCAGTTCTTC.

J is TRBJ2-3 and V is TRBV3-1 (or the pseudogene TRBV3-2); D unresolved. The CDR3 has 14 residues. V lost 5 bases and J 2 bases, leaving 11 bases between the germline ends. The germline V gene has CDR1 LGHDT and CDR2 YNNKEL (reference sequence). CDR3 loop: CASSAVGATDTQYF. Written as DNA, the CDR3 is TGTGCCAGCAGCGCGGTCGGTGCCACAGATACGCAGTATTTT.

The V gene is TRBV9, the J gene TRBJ2-3, with D tentatively TRBD2 (5 bases). Germline-derived CDR1 and CDR2 are SGDLS and YYNGEE. Trimming took off 0 bases at V and 3 bases at J, with 5 bases between the two ends. The CDR3 covers 13 residues. The CDR3 reads CASSVAGTDTQYF. The CDR3 coding sequence is TGTGCCAGCAGCGTAGCGGGGACAGATACGCAGTATTTT.

This clone was counted a few times. CDR3 coding DNA: TGTGCCAGCAGTGTTGACAGTCTCAGCGGGGAGCTGTTTTTT. The encoded protein is CASSVDSLSGELFF. The V gene is TRBV2, the J gene TRBJ2-2, with TRBD1 as a possible D gene (5 bases). CDR1 is SNHLY and CDR2 is FYNNEI in the germline V gene. CDR3 length: 14 residues. Trimming took 4 bases from V and 7 from J, leaving 13 bases between them.

The J gene is TRBJ2-5, the V gene TRBV7-9; D is undetermined. This CDR3 has 13 residues. Germline CDR1 reads SEHNR; CDR2 reads FQNEAQ (reference sequence). Deletions cut 3 bases from V and 5 bases from J, with 10 bases between. CDR3 loop: CASSFAVAETQYF. The CDR3 coding sequence is TGTGCCAGCAGCTTCGCAGTAGCCGAGACCCAGTACTTC.

The CDR3 DNA reads TGTGCCAGCAGCGTAGCGCCCAGCGGGGGACCGCAAGAGACCCAGTACTTC. Translating it yields CASSVAPSGGPQETQYF. The chain links TRBV9 to TRBJ2-5; 8 nucleotides line up with TRBD2. Unmatched junction bases numbered 9, after V lost 0 bases and J lost 2 bases. Looked up from germline, CDR1 is SGDLS and CDR2 is YYNGEE. The CDR3 has 17 residues.

This clone was picked up one time. The chain combines TRBV6-5 with TRBJ1-2; D is ambiguous. The CDR3 is made up of 13 amino acids. The germline V gene has CDR1 MNHEY and CDR2 SVGAGI. Trimming took 8 bases from V and 6 from J, leaving 16 bases between them. The CDR3 sequence: CASSEGGSHGYTF. The CDR3 DNA sequence: TGTGCCAGCTCCGAGGGCGGATCACATGGCTACACCTTC.

The chain combines TRBV9 with TRBJ2-1, with 8 bases matching TRBD2. CDR1 and CDR2 from the germline V gene are SGDLS and YYNGEE. The CDR3 runs 15 residues. The V and J ends lost 7 bases and 6 bases, in that order; junction bases with no gene match: 12. CDR3 amino acids: CASSTGRAMTNEQFF. CDR3 DNA: TGTGCCAGCTCGACCGGGAGGGCCATGACCAATGAGCAGTTCTTC.

The chain combines TRBV3-1 (or the pseudogene TRBV3-2) with TRBJ1-4; 8 nucleotides agree with TRBD1. V trimming: 5 bases; J trimming: 10 bases; junction bases outside the gene matches: 9. Germline V gene lookup returns CDR1 LGHDT and CDR2 YNNKEL (reference sequence). The CDR3 sequence is 14 residues long. This chain's CDR3 is CASSTRDRRGKLFF. CDR3 bases: TGTGCCAGCAGCACTCGGGACAGGCGTGGAAAACTGTTTTTT.